The 32 T cell receptor beta chains in this list originate from one sample, sequenced in a study of cytotoxic CD8 clonotypes in ibrutinib-treated CLL. Here immunoSEQ multiplex PCR was the method, and the copy in TCRdb shows in-frame clones only, minus some. The sample records about 130,000 clones, roughly 80% being singletons. Material: PBMCs, obtained after 24 months of ibrutinib treatment. All receptors come from a human donor with chronic lymphocytic leukemia.

This clone was counted a single time. The rearrangement uses TRBV29-1 and TRBJ2-5, with D unclear. Trimming stripped 1 base from V and 2 bases from J, with 8 bases between. Germline CDR1 SQVTM, CDR2 ANQGSEA. CDR3 length: 13 amino acids. The CDR3 bases are TGCAGCGTTGAAGGAGACGGACAAGAGACCCAGTACTTC. Its protein is CSVEGDGQETQYF. Looking up the rest from reference TRBV29-1 and TRBJ2-5 gives the full variable domain: SAVISQKPSRDICQRGTSLTIQCQVDSQVTMMFWYRQQPGQSLTLIATANQGSEATYESGFVIDKFPISRPNLTFSTLTVSNMSPEDSSIYLCSVEGDGQETQYFGPGTRLLVL.

The gene calls are TRBV5-1 and TRBJ2-5, with unresolved D. Per the germline V gene, CDR1 is SGHRS and CDR2 is YFSETQ. There are 12 residues in the CDR3. The V and J ends lost 4 bases and 4 bases respectively, with 8 bases between them. CDR3 in DNA: TGCGCCAGCAGCCCCAACAGAGAGACCCAGTACTTC. Amino acids: CASSPNRETQYF.

As for this clone: This same CDR3 is encoded by further DNA sequences in the sample. The chain carries TRBV6-5 and TRBJ2-7, with TRBD1 matching 7 bases. Per the germline V gene, CDR1 is MNHEY and CDR2 is SVGAGI. The CDR3 totals 14 residues. With V trimmed by 0 bases and J by 7 bases, 6 bases remained unmatched. The CDR3 DNA reads as TGTGCCAGCAGTTACTCACTGGCGGACAGGGAGCAGTACTTC. It yields the protein CASSYSLADREQYF.

The V and J genes are TRBV27 and TRBJ1-5, with TRBD1 as a possible D gene (5 bases). Trimming left V 5 bases short and J 1 base short, with 15 bases between. CDR1 and CDR2 (germline): MNHEY, SMNVEV (reference sequence). This CDR3 has 16 residues. This chain's CDR3 is CASSPRAGWSNQPQHF. The CDR3 region has the DNA TGTGCCAGCAGTCCCCGGGCAGGGTGGAGCAATCAGCCCCAGCATTTT.

This clone has just one count. The chain uses TRBV29-1 and TRBJ2-5; 13 bases match TRBD2. Per the germline V gene, CDR1 is SQVTM and CDR2 is ANQGSEA. This CDR3 spans 16 amino acids. After removal of 1 base from V and 1 base from J, the junction contained 3 bases not matched to a gene. CDR3 in DNA: TGCAGCGTTGAAGGACTAGCGGGGGGTCCCCAAGAGACCCAGTACTTC. Translation gives CSVEGLAGGPQETQYF.

This chain uses TRBV7-9 with TRBJ1-2, with unresolved D. Trimming removed 5 bases at V and 4 bases at J, with 8 bases between. The CDR3 consists of 12 residues. CDR1 and CDR2 (germline): SEHNR, FQNEAQ (reference sequence). The CDR3 bases are TGTGCCAGCAGCCCTGGCCCCTATGGCTACACCTTC. Protein sequence: CASSPGPYGYTF. Full variable domain (remainder filled in from reference TRBV7-9 and TRBJ1-2): DTGVSQNPRHKITKRGQNVTFRCDPISEHNRLYWYRQTLGQGPEFLTYFQNEAQLEKSRLLSDRFSAERPKGSFSTLEIQRTEQGDSAMYLCASSPGPYGYTFGSGTRLTVV.

The genes are TRBV12-5 and TRBJ1-2, with 9 bases aligning to TRBD1. The CDR3 sequence is 16 residues long. Germline assignment: CDR1 LGHNT and CDR2 FRNRAP. CDR3 region: CAQIKTGTGTSYGYTF. CDR3 in DNA: TGTGCCCAGATAAAAACCGGGACAGGGACCTCCTATGGCTACACCTTC.

The chain employs TRBV6-5 and TRBJ2-7, with a possible D match to TRBD2 (6 bases). Germline V gene lookup returns CDR1 MNHEY and CDR2 SVGAGI. With 0 bases removed from V and 3 bases from J, the gap between germline ends came to 12 bases. CDR3 length: 15 residues. CDR3 DNA: TGTGCCAGCAGTTACTCGCTGGGGGGAAGCTACGAGCAGTACTTC. Protein product: CASSYSLGGSYEQYF.

This clone was recorded once. The chain recombines TRBV2 with TRBJ2-5, with 11 bases aligning to TRBD1. The CDR3 runs 16 residues. The junction had 6 bases not matched to a gene; V was cut back by 2 bases and J by 4 bases. CDR1 and CDR2 from the germline V gene are SNHLY and FYNNEI. DNA of the CDR3: TGTGCCAGCAGTGAAATTGGGACAGGGGGTATAGAGACCCAGTACTTC. Protein: CASSEIGTGGIETQYF.

The J gene is TRBJ2-6, the V gene TRBV9; TRBD1 matches at 7 bases. This CDR3 has 19 amino acids. Germline V gene sequence: CDR1 SGDLS, CDR2 YYNGEE. With 0 bases clipped from V and 2 bases from J, the junction kept 11 bases outside the gene matches. For the CDR3, the DNA is TGTGCCAGCAGCGTAGCTGGGGCAGGGGGTTTAACTGGGGCCAACGTCCTGACTTTC. It specifies CASSVAGAGGLTGANVLTF.

The sample holds a few counts of this clone. This chain links TRBV30 with TRBJ2-2; possibly TRBD2 for D (5 bases). Germline CDR1 reads GTSNPN; CDR2 reads SVGIG (reference sequence). The CDR3 contains 13 residues. V shed 0 bases and J shed 12 bases, with 14 bases lying between them. The CDR3 DNA sequence: TGTGCCTGGAGTGTGAAGGGAGCAGGAAAGCTGTTTTTT. Encoded protein: CAWSVKGAGKLFF. The entire variable domain, with the rest obtained from reference TRBV30 and TRBJ2-2, is as follows: SQTIHQWPATLVQPVGSPLSLECTVEGTSNPNLYWYRQAAGRGLQLLFYSVGIGQISSEVPQNLSASRPQDRQFILSSKKLLLSDSGFYLCAWSVKGAGKLFFGEGSRLTVL.

V is TRBV6-1 and J is TRBJ1-6, with D hard to call. Deletions cut 6 bases from V and 8 bases from J, with 11 bases between. Germline V gives CDR1 MNHNS, CDR2 SASEGT. The CDR3 length is 13 residues. The CDR3 sequence is CASSEDWDSPLHF. CDR3 coding DNA: TGTGCCAGCAGCGAGGACTGGGATTCACCCCTCCACTTT.

The chain has TRBV5-1 and TRBJ2-2; TRBD1 matches 8 bases. CDR3 length equals 16 residues. With V trimmed by 3 bases and J by 2 bases, 6 bases remained unmatched. CDR1 and CDR2 (germline): SGHRS, YFSETQ. The CDR3 protein is CASSSRTGLNTGELFF. The CDR3 coding sequence is TGCGCCAGCAGCTCGCGGACAGGGCTAAACACCGGGGAGCTGTTTTTT. The full variable domain, with the rest looked up from reference TRBV5-1 and TRBJ2-2, is KAGVTQTPRYLIKTRGQQVTLSCSPISGHRSVSWYQQTPGQGLQFLFEYFSETQRNKGNFPGRFSGRQFSNSRSEMNVSTLELGDSALYLCASSSRTGLNTGELFFGEGSRLTVL.

The V call is TRBV7-9, the J call TRBJ2-7, with D perhaps TRBD1 or TRBD2 (5 bases each). Germline-derived CDR1 and CDR2 are SEHNR and FQNEAQ (reference sequence). The CDR3 runs 14 residues. V gave up 1 base and J gave up 7 bases, with 14 bases separating them. The DNA of the CDR3 is TGTGCCAGCAGCTTAGATGGGGGACCGGGGGAGCAGTACTTC. It yields the protein CASSLDGGPGEQYF.

The genes are TRBV6-4 and TRBJ2-3; TRBD2 agrees at 8 bases. CDR1 and CDR2 (germline): MRHNA, SNTAGT. The CDR3 has 15 amino acids. J was trimmed by 4 bases and V by 0 bases; bases with no gene match: 3. The CDR3 nucleotides are TGTGCCAGCAGTGACTCTGGCGGGGGGCCAGATACGCAGTATTTT. Translated: CASSDSGGGPDTQYF.

The chain combines TRBV27 with TRBJ1-4, with 9 bases fitting TRBD1. Unmatched junction bases numbered 1, after V lost 7 bases and J lost 7 bases. The germline V gene encodes CDR1 MNHEY and CDR2 SMNVEV (reference sequence). CDR3 length: 12 residues. CDR3 sequence (DNA): TGTGCCAGCAAGGACAGGGGTGAAAAACTGTTTTTT. Protein product: CASKDRGEKLFF. Drawing the rest from reference TRBV27 and TRBJ1-4, the complete variable domain is EAQVTQNPRYLITVTGKKLTVTCSQNMNHEYMSWYRQDPGLGLRQIYYSMNVEVTDKGDVPEGYKVSRKEKRNFPLILESPSPNQTSLYFCASKDRGEKLFFGSGTQLSVL.

This clone was recorded only once. V is TRBV7-8 and J is TRBJ2-6; 7 bases fit TRBD2. Trimming at V came to 0 bases and at J to 4 bases, leaving 6 bases not matched to a gene. This CDR3 has 17 residues. CDR1 is SGHVS and CDR2 is FQNEAQ in the germline V gene. The CDR3 DNA is TGTGCCAGCAGCTTAGCGACAGCGGGGTACGGGGCCAACGTCCTGACTTTC. Its translation: CASSLATAGYGANVLTF.

The chain employs TRBV6-6 and TRBJ1-2, with TRBD1 as a possible D gene (5 bases). The CDR3 runs to 13 residues. Germline assignment: CDR1 MNHNY and CDR2 SVGAGI (reference sequence). V shed 2 bases and J shed 9 bases, with 13 bases lying between them. This CDR3 is CASSYGGRGSYTF. CDR3 nucleotide sequence: TGTGCCAGCAGTTACGGGGGGAGAGGGAGCTACACCTTC.

This clone has ten or more counts. The chain employs TRBV12-5 and TRBJ2-6; no clear D gene. The length of the CDR3 is 13 residues. V was pared by 2 bases and J by 3 bases, with 2 bases between. Germline assignment: CDR1 LGHNT and CDR2 FRNRAP. The CDR3 coding sequence is TGTGCTAGTGGTTTGAGTGGGGCCAACGTCCTGACTTTC. Translated: CASGLSGANVLTF.

The chain couples TRBV4-1 to TRBJ1-6, with TRBD1 matching over 10 bases. The V and J ends lost 3 bases and 1 base, in that order; junction bases with no gene match: 3. Germline assignment: CDR1 MGHRA and CDR2 YSYEKL. CDR3 length: 17 residues. This chain's CDR3 is CASSQGQGLSYNSPLHF. In DNA form, the CDR3 reads TGCGCCAGCAGCCAGGGACAGGGGTTGTCCTATAATTCACCCCTCCACTTT.

This clone occurred once. V is TRBV11-2 and J is TRBJ2-4; D perhaps matches TRBD2 (5 bases). The ends were cut back, 2 bases at V and 1 base at J, with 15 bases in the middle. The CDR3 length is 17 residues. Germline CDR1 reads SGHAT; CDR2 reads FQNNGV. The DNA for the CDR3 is TGTGCCAGCAGCTTATCTAGAGGGCCGTCCGCCAAAAACATTCAGTACTTC. Translation gives CASSLSRGPSAKNIQYF.

The chain carries TRBV5-5 and TRBJ2-7; perhaps TRBD1 as D (6 bases). Trimming pared 1 base from V and 0 bases from J, leaving 11 bases between. This CDR3 has 15 amino acids. Germline loops: CDR1 SGHKS, CDR2 YYEKEE (reference sequence). The CDR3 DNA is TGTGCCAGCAGCTTGTGGCAGGGGAGCTCCTACGAGCAGTACTTC. Translated: CASSLWQGSSYEQYF.

A few counts support this clone. The rearrangement joins TRBV13 to TRBJ2-5, with D maybe TRBD1 (5 bases). V was clipped by 5 bases and J by 2 bases, with 6 bases between them. The CDR3 is 12 amino acids. Looked up from germline, CDR1 is PRHDT and CDR2 is FYEKMQ (reference sequence). The CDR3 DNA reads TGTGCCAGCAGCGACAGACAAGAGACCCAGTACTTC. Its translation: CASSDRQETQYF. The variable domain in full, completed from reference TRBV13 and TRBJ2-5, reads AAGVIQSPRHLIKEKRETATLKCYPIPRHDTVYWYQQGPGQDPQFLISFYEKMQSDKGSIPDRFSAQQFSDYHSELNMSSLELGDSALYFCASSDRQETQYFGPGTRLLVL.

V gene TRBV6-5 combines with J gene TRBJ1-6, with TRBD1 as a possible D gene (5 bases). The CDR3 runs 12 residues. Germline V gives CDR1 MNHEY, CDR2 SVGAGI. Trimming removed 7 bases at V and 6 bases at J, with 7 bases between. The CDR3 region is CASTGGNSPLHF. The CDR3 DNA sequence: TGTGCCAGCACGGGGGGTAATTCACCCCTCCACTTT.

The chain couples TRBV11-1 to TRBJ2-3, with 7 bases that match TRBD2. Trimming took 1 base from V and 2 from J; bases not matched to a gene: 9. The CDR3 has 17 residues. The germline CDR1 and CDR2 sequences are SGHAT and FQDESV (reference sequence). CDR3 in amino acids: CASSLDAGATFTDTQYF. The CDR3 bases are TGTGCCAGCAGCTTAGACGCGGGAGCAACCTTCACAGATACGCAGTATTTT.

The chain recombines TRBV5-4 with TRBJ1-1, with TRBD1 matching over 7 bases. V lost 5 bases to trimming and J lost 1 base; unmatched junction nucleotides: 11. CDR3 length: 16 residues. Germline lookup yields CDR1 SGHNT and CDR2 YYREEE (reference sequence). CDR3 in DNA: TGTGCCAGCAGTAATCCGGGGACAGAGGCGAACACTGAAGCTTTCTTT. This translates into CASSNPGTEANTEAFF.

This CDR3 reads CASLKGTGRSNQPQHF. The CDR3 DNA follows: TGTGCCAGTCTCAAGGGGACAGGGCGAAGCAATCAGCCCCAGCATTTT. The V and J genes are TRBV19 and TRBJ1-5; 9 bases match TRBD1. CDR1 and CDR2 from the germline V gene are LNHDA and SQIVND (reference sequence). V shed 8 bases and J 1 base; nucleotides not matched to a gene: 9. The CDR3 length is 16 residues.

V is TRBV7-9 and J is TRBJ2-1; 12 nucleotides align to TRBD2. The CDR3 runs 16 residues. CDR1 is SEHNR and CDR2 is FQNEAQ in the germline V gene (reference sequence). J was trimmed by 2 bases and V by 2 bases; bases with no gene match: 1. CDR3 nucleotides: TGTGCCAGCAGCTTATCTAGCGGGGGGGCCTACAATGAGCAGTTCTTC. Amino acid sequence: CASSLSSGGAYNEQFF.

The rearrangement links TRBV6-1 to TRBJ1-1; a weak D match, TRBD1 (6 bases). Germline CDR1 MNHNS, CDR2 SASEGT. This CDR3 comprises 13 residues. Trimming removed 5 bases at V and 7 bases at J, with 14 bases between. CDR3 DNA sequence: TGTGCCAGCAGTCAACTACAGGGAATTGAAGCTTTCTTT. This translates into CASSQLQGIEAFF.

The chain uses TRBV5-4 and TRBJ2-5, with TRBD1 as a possible D gene (7 bases). Germline V CDR1 and CDR2: SGHNT, YYREEE (reference sequence). V was pared by 0 bases and J by 1 base, with 19 bases between. The CDR3 is made up of 18 amino acids. CDR3 in amino acids: CASSLGRTGGGIQETQYF. CDR3 nucleotide sequence: TGTGCCAGCAGCTTGGGCCGGACAGGAGGGGGGATCCAAGAGACCCAGTACTTC.

This clone was recorded a few times. The CDR3, as DNA: TGTGCCAGCAGCTTGACAGCCCCTGACTACGAGCAGTACTTC. Its protein is CASSLTAPDYEQYF. The J gene is TRBJ2-7, the V gene TRBV7-2, with a tentative D call TRBD1 (5 bases). Looked up from germline, CDR1 is SGHTA and CDR2 is FQGNSA. V was clipped by 3 bases and J by 3 bases, with 12 bases between them. The CDR3 length is 14 residues. Full variable domain (outside the CDR3, taken from reference TRBV7-2 and TRBJ2-7): GAGVSQSPSNKVTEKGKDVELRCDPISGHTALYWYRQSLGQGLEFLIYFQGNSAPDKSGLPSDRFSAERTGGSVSTLTIQRTQQEDSAVYLCASSLTAPDYEQYFGPGTRLTVT.

The CDR3 nucleotides are TGTGCCAGCAGCTTCCCGGAGGGGAACACTGAAGCTTTCTTT. The encoded protein is CASSFPEGNTEAFF. This chain uses TRBV7-6 with TRBJ1-1; D remains unclear. Per germline, CDR1 SGHVS and CDR2 FNYEAQ. The V gene lost 3 bases and the J gene lost 1 base, with 9 bases spanning the gap. CDR3 length equals 14 residues.